This T cell receptor beta chain was sequenced in a study of blood T cell repertoires in COVID-19. On the study more broadly: The study drew acute and convalescent COVID-19 samples from the United States, Italy and Spain.

In the study's own analysis: Amplification with reference gene primers provided the estimates of nucleated cell counts. Only in-frame clones appear in the TCRdb table, and some are missing; sequencing was by immunoSEQ multiplex PCR. V and J calls and clone size are given by that table; D and trimming were obtained from the DNA. There are some 100,000 clones in the sample; 91% occur only once, and around 15% lies in the top ten. The length of the CDR3 is 13 residues. Trimming shortened V by 4 bases and J by 6 bases, and 10 bases separated the two germline ends. The germline CDR1 and CDR2 sequences are MNHNS and SASEGT.

The gene calls are TRBV6-1 and TRBJ2-1, with D possibly TRBD1 on 5 matching bases. The sequencing sample was made of peripheral blood. The TCR comes from a man aged 50-60 years with acute or convalescent COVID-19. DNA of the CDR3: TGTGCCAGCAGTGTTGGACAAATCAATGAGCAGTTCTTC. Amino acids: CASSVGQINEQFF.